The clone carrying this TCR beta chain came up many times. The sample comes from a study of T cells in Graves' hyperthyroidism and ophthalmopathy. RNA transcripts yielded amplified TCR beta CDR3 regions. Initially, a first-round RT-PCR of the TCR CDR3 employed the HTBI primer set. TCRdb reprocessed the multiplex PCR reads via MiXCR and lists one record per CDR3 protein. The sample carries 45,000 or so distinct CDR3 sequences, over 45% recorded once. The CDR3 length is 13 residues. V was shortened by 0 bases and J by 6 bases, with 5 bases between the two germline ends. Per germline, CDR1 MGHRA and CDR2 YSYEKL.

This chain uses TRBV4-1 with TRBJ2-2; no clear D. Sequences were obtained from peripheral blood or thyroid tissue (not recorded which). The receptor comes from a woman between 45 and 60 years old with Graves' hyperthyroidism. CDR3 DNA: TGCGCCAGCAGCCAAGATTCCCCCGGGGAGCTGTTTTTT. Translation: CASSQDSPGELFF.